This section outlines one T cell receptor beta chain sequence together with its context. The sample originates from a study of blood T cell repertoires in COVID-19. TCRdb's table, derived via immunoSEQ multiplex PCR, lists solely in-frame clones and lacks some. The table includes 60,000 to 85,000 clones, 80% to 90% detected once. This CDR3 has 14 amino acids. Per the germline V gene, CDR1 is ENHRY and CDR2 is SYGVKD. Trimming removed 2 bases at V and 5 bases at J, with 11 bases between. The sample taken for sequencing was peripheral blood. The V and J genes are TRBV10-3 and TRBJ2-3; tentative D call: TRBD1 (5 bases). The clonotype was recovered from a human donor in a cohort sampled during active COVID-19. The CDR3 here is CAISERRGIDTQYF. The CDR3, as DNA: TGTGCCATCAGTGAGAGAAGGGGAATAGATACGCAGTATTTT.